This T cell receptor beta chain is from a study of identical twins. This CDR3 spans 18 amino acids. J lost 3 bases, V lost 4 bases, and 9 bases had no gene match. Germline V gene data show CDR1 as SGHVS and CDR2 as FQNEAQ. This clonotype has a count of ten or more. Its antigen is not identified. TCRdb reprocessed the 5' RACE reads with MiXCR, giving one entry per CDR3 protein. The profile shows around 220,000 distinct CDR3 sequences, approximately 10% of them singletons. Study-level results: Beta clonotypes that were abundant in cord blood contained fewer insertions, a pattern absent from memory repertoires.

The chain links TRBV7-8 to TRBJ2-1, with TRBD2 identical over 13 bases. This clonotype originated in a man aged 50-60 years in good health. What was sequenced was memory T cells sorted from blood. The CDR3 sequence is CASSSRGTSGRVYNEQFF. The CDR3 nucleotides are TGTGCCAGCAGCTCCCGGGGCACTAGCGGGAGGGTCTACAATGAGCAGTTCTTC.